This is a list of T cell receptor beta chains from one sample in a study of Ad26.COV2.S vaccination and SARS-CoV-2 variants. Method: immunoSEQ multiplex PCR; TCRdb's copy keeps in-frame clones and lacks some. The sample records about 480,000 clones, 70% to 90% being singletons. This sample comprised peripheral blood, obtained in a trial of Ad26.COV2.S vaccine versus placebo. The receptors originated from a person aged 18-65 years who received the Ad26.COV2.S COVID-19 vaccine or a placebo. The CDR3 runs from the conserved cysteine through the conserved F or W. Fields, in order: D gene, J gene, clone size, V gene, CDR3 DNA, CDR3 protein. D genes are given only for firm matches. Only some rows state a clone size, as once, few, many or a class for expanded clones.

. | TRBJ2-4 | . | TRBV3-1/TRBV3-2 | TGTGCCAGCAGTATTACCACCGGGCACCAGACATCCTTC | CASSITTGHQTSF
. | TRBJ2-1 | . | TRBV11-3 | TGTGCCAGCAGCCAAGTCCAGGGGGGTAGAGGGGAGCAGTTCTTC | CASSQVQGGRGEQFF
. | TRBJ2-7 | . | TRBV29-1 | TGCAGCGTTGGTGACAGTTGGTACGAGCAGTACTTC | CSVGDSWYEQYF
. | TRBJ2-3 | . | TRBV5-1 | TGCGCCAGTCAGCAGTACCGCACAGATACGCAGTATTTT | CASQQYRTDTQYF
. | TRBJ2-7 | . | TRBV29-1 | TGCAGCGTTGCAGGCGAATCCTACGAGCAGTACTTC | CSVAGESYEQYF
. | TRBJ1-3 | few | TRBV6-6 | TGTGCCAGCAACCCCGGCGTTGCTGGAAACACCATATATTTT | CASNPGVAGNTIYF
TRBD2 | TRBJ2-7 | . | TRBV5-4 | TGTGCCAGCAGCTCACCTAGCGGAGAGCAGTACTTC | CASSSPSGEQYF
. | TRBJ2-1 | . | TRBV7-2 | TGTGCCAGCAGCTTCAGACATACCCCCCGGGCATACAATGAGCAGTTCTTC | CASSFRHTPRAYNEQFF
TRBD2 | TRBJ2-2 | . | TRBV6-2/TRBV6-3 | TGTGCCAGCAGTCGACTAGCGGGAGGCGGGACCGGGGAGCTGTTTTTT | CASSRLAGGGTGELFF
. | TRBJ2-7 | few | TRBV28 | TGTGCCAGCAGCCCTGTCGGCGGGCTCTACGAGCAGTACTTC | CASSPVGGLYEQYF
TRBD1 | TRBJ1-5 | . | TRBV19 | TGTGCCAGTAGTCCAGGGACAGTCAATCAGCCCCAGCATTTT | CASSPGTVNQPQHF
. | TRBJ2-1 | . | TRBV6-2/TRBV6-3 | TGTGCCAGCAGTCCACTTGATGAGCAGTTCTTC | CASSPLDEQFF
TRBD1 | TRBJ1-2 | . | TRBV12-5 | TGTGCTAGTGGCCGGGACAGGAAGAACTATGGCTACACCTTC | CASGRDRKNYGYTF
TRBD2 | TRBJ2-5 | . | TRBV18 | TGTGCCAGCTCACAAACACTAGCGGGACTGCCGACGGGAGCCCAGTACTTC | CASSQTLAGLPTGAQYF
. | TRBJ1-5 | . | TRBV29-1 | TGCAGCGTAGGGGGGAGCAATCAGCCCCAGCATTTT | CSVGGSNQPQHF
. | TRBJ1-2 | . | TRBV2 | TGTGCCAGCAGTGCCAGCCCGGGCTATGGCTACACCTTC | CASSASPGYGYTF
TRBD2 | TRBJ2-2 | . | TRBV27 | TGTGCCAGCAGACGCACGCGGGACTACTTCGGAGAGCTGTTTTTT | CASRRTRDYFGELFF
TRBD1 | TRBJ1-2 | . | TRBV19 | TGTGCCAGTAGTATTTCCCTCCCCGGACAGGGGTATGGCTACACCTTC | CASSISLPGQGYGYTF
. | TRBJ2-1 | . | TRBV9 | TGTGCCAGCAGCGCCGAGTACCCGAACCCGACGAGCTCCTACAATGAGCAGTTCTTC | CASSAEYPNPTSSYNEQFF